This TCR beta chain was sequenced for a study of cytomegalovirus exposure and HLA in healthy donors. This clone was counted only a few times. The same CDR3 also results from other DNA sequences found in this sample. V shed 6 bases and J 0 bases; nucleotides not matched to a gene: 0. The germline V gene encodes CDR1 SQVTM and CDR2 ANQGSEA. This CDR3 is 15 amino acids long. Researchers ran the PCR with 60 Vbeta and 13 Jbeta primers. The table came from immunoSEQ multiplex PCR; TCRdb's copy has only in-frame clones and leaves some out. The table has over 100,000 clones, about 70% seen once. J is TRBJ2-3 and V is TRBV29-1; 16 nucleotides match TRBD2. This TCR derives from a male donor in good health and CMV-seronegative. Sequenced material: PBMCs. CDR3 protein: CSVGLAGGSTDTQYF. The CDR3 DNA follows: TGCAGCGTGGGACTAGCGGGGGGGAGCACAGATACGCAGTATTTT.